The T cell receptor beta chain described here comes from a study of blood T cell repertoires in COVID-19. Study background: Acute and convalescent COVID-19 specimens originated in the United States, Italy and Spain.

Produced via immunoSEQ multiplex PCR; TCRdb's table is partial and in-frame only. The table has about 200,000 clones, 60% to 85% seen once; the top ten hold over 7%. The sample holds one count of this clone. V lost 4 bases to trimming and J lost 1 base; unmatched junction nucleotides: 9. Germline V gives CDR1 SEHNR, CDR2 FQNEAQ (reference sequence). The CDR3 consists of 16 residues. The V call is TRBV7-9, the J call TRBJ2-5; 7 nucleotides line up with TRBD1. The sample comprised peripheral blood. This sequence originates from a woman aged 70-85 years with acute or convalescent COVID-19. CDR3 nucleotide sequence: TGTGCCAGCAGCTATATGCAGACAGGGCGCCAAGAGACCCAGTACTTC. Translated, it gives CASSYMQTGRQETQYF. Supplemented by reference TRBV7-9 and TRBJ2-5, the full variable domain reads DTGVSQNPRHKITKRGQNVTFRCDPISEHNRLYWYRQTLGQGPEFLTYFQNEAQLEKSRLLSDRFSAERPKGSFSTLEIQRTEQGDSAMYLCASSYMQTGRQETQYFGPGTRLLVL.